A single count supports the clone carrying this TCR beta chain. Only in-frame clones appear in the TCRdb table, and some are missing; sequencing was by immunoSEQ multiplex PCR. The profile shows around 99,000 clones, approximately 80% of them singletons. This specimen comes from a study of PD-1 blockade in classical Hodgkin lymphoma. Every patient had relapsed following autologous stem cell transplantation, and cohorts differed in brentuximab vedotin exposure. Best response was recorded as complete response, partial response or progressive disease. The V gene's germline CDR1 is MDHEN and CDR2 SYDVKM. This CDR3 is 13 amino acids long. Trimming took 8 bases from V and 8 from J, leaving 18 bases between them.

The clonotype was recovered from a human donor with classical Hodgkin lymphoma. The chain recombines TRBV28 with TRBJ1-2, with a possible D match to TRBD1 (6 bases). Sequenced here: peripheral blood mononuclear cells (PBMCs), sampled before the second cycle of nivolumab. In nucleotides, the CDR3 is TGTGCCAGCTTAGGGGGAGGAATTGGCGGCTACACCTTC. Encoded protein: CASLGGGIGGYTF.